This T cell receptor (beta chain) was retrieved from a study of cytomegalovirus exposure and HLA in healthy donors. Study context: It was reported in a later analysis that the same platform had been used for the 120 or so validation repertoires as for the roughly 670 first-cohort repertoires. General study findings and limits: In a later analysis, first-cohort TCR clusters were found to tend to co-occur in the 120 validation repertoires. Researchers catalogued approximately 170 TCR beta chains as cytomegalovirus-associated.

Only in-frame clones appear in the TCRdb table, and some are missing; sequencing was by immunoSEQ multiplex PCR. The repertoire has some 350,000 clones, roughly 87% of them found once; the top ten carry approximately 1.1%. Turning to this clone: The antigen is undetermined.

These donors were members of the approximately 120-subject validation cohort, a group separate from the roughly 670-subject first cohort. The sequence derives from a woman under 40 in good health and CMV-seropositive. Source material: PBMCs.

The chain's CDR3 is CASSSSTRGGYYEQYF. CDR3 sequence (DNA): TGTGCCAGCAGTTCATCAACCCGGGGGGGGTATTACGAGCAGTACTTC. The chain is built from TRBV28 and TRBJ2-7, with 8 bases matching TRBD2. CDR1 is MDHEN, CDR2 SYDVKM, per germline. The CDR3 is 16 amino acids. The V gene end was trimmed by 4 bases and the J gene end by 4 bases; junction bases not matched to a gene: 12.